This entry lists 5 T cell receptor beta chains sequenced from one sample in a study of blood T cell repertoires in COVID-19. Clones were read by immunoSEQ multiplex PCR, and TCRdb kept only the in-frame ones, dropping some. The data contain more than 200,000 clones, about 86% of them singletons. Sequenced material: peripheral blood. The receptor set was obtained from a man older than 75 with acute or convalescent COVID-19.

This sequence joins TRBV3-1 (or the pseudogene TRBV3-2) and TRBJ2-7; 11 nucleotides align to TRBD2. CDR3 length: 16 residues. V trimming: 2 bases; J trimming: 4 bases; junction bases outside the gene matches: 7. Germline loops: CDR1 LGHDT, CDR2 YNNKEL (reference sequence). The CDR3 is CASSQPLTSGTYEQYF. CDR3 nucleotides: TGTGCCAGCAGCCAACCCTTGACTAGCGGGACGTACGAGCAGTACTTC.

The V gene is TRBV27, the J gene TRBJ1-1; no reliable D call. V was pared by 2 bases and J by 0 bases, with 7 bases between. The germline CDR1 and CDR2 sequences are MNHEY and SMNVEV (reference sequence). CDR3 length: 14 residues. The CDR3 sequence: CASSLKPLNTEAFF. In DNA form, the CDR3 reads TGTGCCAGCAGTTTAAAGCCTCTGAACACTGAAGCTTTCTTT.

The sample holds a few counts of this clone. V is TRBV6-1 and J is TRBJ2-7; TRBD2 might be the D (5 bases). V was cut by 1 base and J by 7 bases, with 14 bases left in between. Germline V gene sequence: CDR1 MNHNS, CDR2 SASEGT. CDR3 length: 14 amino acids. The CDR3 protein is CASSEVTFPGEQYF. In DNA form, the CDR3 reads TGTGCCAGCAGTGAAGTGACTTTCCCGGGGGAGCAGTACTTC.

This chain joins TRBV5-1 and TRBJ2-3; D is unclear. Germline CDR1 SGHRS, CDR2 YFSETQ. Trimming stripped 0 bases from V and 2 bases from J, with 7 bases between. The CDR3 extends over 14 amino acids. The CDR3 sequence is CASSLVKPTDTQYF. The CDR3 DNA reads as TGCGCCAGCAGCTTGGTAAAGCCCACAGATACGCAGTATTTT. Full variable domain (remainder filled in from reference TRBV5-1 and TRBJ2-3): KAGVTQTPRYLIKTRGQQVTLSCSPISGHRSVSWYQQTPGQGLQFLFEYFSETQRNKGNFPGRFSGRQFSNSRSEMNVSTLELGDSALYLCASSLVKPTDTQYFGPGTRLTVL.

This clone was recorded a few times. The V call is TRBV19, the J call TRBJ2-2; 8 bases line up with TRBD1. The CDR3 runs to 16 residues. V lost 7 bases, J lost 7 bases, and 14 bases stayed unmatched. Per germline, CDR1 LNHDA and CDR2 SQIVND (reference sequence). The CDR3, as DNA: TGTGCCAGTACCCTCAGGAGGACAGGGATGTTCGGGGAGCTGTTTTTT. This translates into CASTLRRTGMFGELFF.